This TCR beta chain was captured by sequencing in a study of CD8+ T cells in alopecia areata. Study in general: Among treated patients, oral tofacitinib was administered at 5 to 10 mg twice daily. The authors scored treated patients' severity by affected scalp percentage. The study's findings and limits: Under tofacitinib, fewer expanded CD8+ clones appeared among the top 100 scalp clones. Persistence during tofacitinib was seen for many expanded lesional clones in scalp and blood.

Deletions cut 5 bases from V and 4 bases from J, with 4 bases between. The CDR3 has 11 amino acids. Germline V gene sequence: CDR1 MGHDK, CDR2 SYGVNS. This clone was counted only a few times. Its antigen is undetermined. Treatment of the sample: oral pan-JAK inhibitor, 5-10 mg twice daily. Once RNA had been extracted, it was reverse transcribed into cDNA to act as the sequencing template. Sequenced by immunoSEQ multiplex PCR; TCRdb stores in-frame clones only, minus some. In the table there are about 210,000 clones, less than 50% of which are singletons. This sequence was found in a human donor with alopecia areata. The rearrangement joins TRBV25-1 to TRBJ2-3; unclear D gene. Sample: CD4+ T cells sorted from blood, taken at approximately week 36, from a patient treated with tofacitinib. The CDR3 loop is CASSLADTQYF. DNA for the CDR3: TGTGCCAGCAGTTTGGCAGATACGCAGTATTTT. The full variable domain, rest sourced from reference TRBV25-1 and TRBJ2-3, is EADIYQTPRYLVIGTGKKITLECSQTMGHDKMYWYQQDPGMELHLIHYSYGVNSTEKGDLSSESTVSRIRTEHFPLTLESARPSHTSQYLCASSLADTQYFGPGTRLTVL.